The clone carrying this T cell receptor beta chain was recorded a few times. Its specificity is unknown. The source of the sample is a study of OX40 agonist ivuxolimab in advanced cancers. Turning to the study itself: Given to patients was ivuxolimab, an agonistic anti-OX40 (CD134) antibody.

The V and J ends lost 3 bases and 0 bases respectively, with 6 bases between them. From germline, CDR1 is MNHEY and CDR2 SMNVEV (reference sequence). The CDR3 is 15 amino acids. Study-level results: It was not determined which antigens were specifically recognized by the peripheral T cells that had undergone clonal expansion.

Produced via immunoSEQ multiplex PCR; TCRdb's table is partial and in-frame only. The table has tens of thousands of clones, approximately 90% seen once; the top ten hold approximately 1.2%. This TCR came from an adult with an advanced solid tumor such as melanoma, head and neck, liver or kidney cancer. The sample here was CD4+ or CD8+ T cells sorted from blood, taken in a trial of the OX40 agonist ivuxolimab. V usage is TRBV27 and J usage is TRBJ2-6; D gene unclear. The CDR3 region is CASSLSHSGANVLTF. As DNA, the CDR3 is TGTGCCAGCAGTTTGAGTCACTCTGGGGCCAACGTCCTGACTTTC.